This entry features one TCR beta chain sequence. Regarding time point: cycle 4 day 1 (C4D1), after 6 weeks of nivolumab. Brentuximab vedotin exposure varied, and every patient relapsed after autologous stem cell transplantation. The data were taken from a study of PD-1 blockade in classical Hodgkin lymphoma. The repertoire was sequenced with immunoSEQ multiplex PCR; TCRdb's copy has only in-frame clones and lacks some. The sample contains 15,000 to 20,000 clones, more than 65% of which appear only once. The CDR3 runs to 12 residues. The V and J ends lost 5 bases and 10 bases respectively, with 14 bases between them. Germline CDR1 and CDR2: MNHNS and SASEGT.

The V and J genes are TRBV6-1 and TRBJ1-1; D is possibly TRBD1 (5 bases). This specimen was peripheral blood mononuclear cells (PBMCs), taken before the fourth cycle of nivolumab. This sequence originates from a human donor with classical Hodgkin lymphoma. The CDR3 reads CASSLGELRAFF. CDR3 bases: TGTGCCAGCAGTTTAGGGGAACTGAGAGCTTTCTTT.